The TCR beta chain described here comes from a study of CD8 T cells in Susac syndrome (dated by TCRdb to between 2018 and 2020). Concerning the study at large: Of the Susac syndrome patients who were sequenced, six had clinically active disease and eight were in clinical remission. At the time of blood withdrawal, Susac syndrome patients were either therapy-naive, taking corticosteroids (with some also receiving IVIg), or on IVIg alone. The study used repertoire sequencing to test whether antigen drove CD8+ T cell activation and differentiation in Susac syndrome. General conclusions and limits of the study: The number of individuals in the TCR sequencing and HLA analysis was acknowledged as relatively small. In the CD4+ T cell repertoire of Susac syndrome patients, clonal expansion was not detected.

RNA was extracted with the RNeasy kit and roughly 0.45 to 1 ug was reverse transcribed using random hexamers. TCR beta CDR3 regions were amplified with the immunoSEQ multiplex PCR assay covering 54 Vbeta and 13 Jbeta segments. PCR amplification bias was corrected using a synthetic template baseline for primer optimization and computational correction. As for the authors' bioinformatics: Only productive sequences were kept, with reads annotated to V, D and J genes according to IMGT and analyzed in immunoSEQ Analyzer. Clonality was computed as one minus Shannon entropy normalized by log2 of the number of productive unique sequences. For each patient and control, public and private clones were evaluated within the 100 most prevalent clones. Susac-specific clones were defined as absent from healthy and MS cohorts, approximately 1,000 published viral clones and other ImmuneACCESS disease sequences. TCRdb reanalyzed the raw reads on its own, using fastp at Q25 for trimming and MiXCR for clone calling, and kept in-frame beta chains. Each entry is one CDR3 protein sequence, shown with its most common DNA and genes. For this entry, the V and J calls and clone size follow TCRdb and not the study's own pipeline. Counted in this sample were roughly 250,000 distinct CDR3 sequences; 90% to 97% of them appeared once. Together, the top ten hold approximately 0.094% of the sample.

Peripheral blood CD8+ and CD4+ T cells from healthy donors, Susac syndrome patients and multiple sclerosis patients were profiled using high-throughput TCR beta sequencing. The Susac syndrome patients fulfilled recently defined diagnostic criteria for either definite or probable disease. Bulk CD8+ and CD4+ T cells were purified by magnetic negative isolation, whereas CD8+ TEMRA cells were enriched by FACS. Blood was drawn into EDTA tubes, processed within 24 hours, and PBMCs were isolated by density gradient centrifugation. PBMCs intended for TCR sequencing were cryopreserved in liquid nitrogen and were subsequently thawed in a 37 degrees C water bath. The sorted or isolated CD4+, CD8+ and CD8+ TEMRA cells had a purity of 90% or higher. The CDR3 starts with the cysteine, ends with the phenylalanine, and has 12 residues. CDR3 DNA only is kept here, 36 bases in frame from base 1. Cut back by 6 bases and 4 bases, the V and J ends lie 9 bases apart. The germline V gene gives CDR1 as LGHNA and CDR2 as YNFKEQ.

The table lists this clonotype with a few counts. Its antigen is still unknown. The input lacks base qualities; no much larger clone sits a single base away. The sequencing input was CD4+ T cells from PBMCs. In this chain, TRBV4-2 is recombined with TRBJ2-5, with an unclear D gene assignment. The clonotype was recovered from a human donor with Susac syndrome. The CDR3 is CASSQDRETQYF. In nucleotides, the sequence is TGTGCCAGCAGTCAGGACCGAGAGACCCAGTACTTC.